The 25 T cell receptor beta chains presented below share a single source sample, sequenced in a study of blood T cell repertoires in COVID-19. Sequenced by immunoSEQ multiplex PCR; TCRdb stores in-frame clones only, minus some. The profile shows 250,000 to 350,000 clones, 88% of them singletons. Sequencing used peripheral blood. The receptors here all came from a woman in her twenties or thirties with COVID-19, enrolled during active disease.

The chain joins TRBV2 to TRBJ2-7; D is undetermined. The length of the CDR3 is 13 residues. Per the germline V gene, CDR1 is SNHLY and CDR2 is FYNNEI. Trimming took 8 bases from V and 3 from J, leaving 14 bases between them. CDR3 region: CASLRQARYEQYF. The DNA for the CDR3 is TGTGCCAGCCTCCGCCAGGCGCGCTACGAGCAGTACTTC.

This clone was observed a few times. J is TRBJ2-3 and V is TRBV9; maybe TRBD1 (6 bases). This CDR3 comprises 17 residues. V was trimmed by 0 bases and J by 9 bases, leaving 23 bases between them. CDR1 is SGDLS and CDR2 is YYNGEE in the germline V gene. The CDR3, as DNA: TGTGCCAGCAGCGTAGCAACAGGACAGTCCGGAATGGTCACGCAGTATTTT. As protein: CASSVATGQSGMVTQYF.

The genes are TRBV5-6 and TRBJ2-7; 13 bases are shared with TRBD2. Germline V gene sequence: CDR1 SGHDT, CDR2 YYEEEE. This CDR3 has 18 amino acids. Trimming at V came to 2 bases and at J to 1 base, leaving 9 bases not matched to a gene. The CDR3 coding sequence is TGTGCCAGCAGCTTTTCCGGACTAGCGGGAGTATTGTCCTACGAGCAGTACTTC. As protein: CASSFSGLAGVLSYEQYF.

The rearrangement uses TRBV12-3 or TRBV12-4 and TRBJ1-1; no definite D call. CDR3 length: 13 amino acids. V was pared by 3 bases and J by 7 bases, with 12 bases between. The DNA of the CDR3 is TGTGCCAGCAGTTTGGCTTCGGCAGGTGAAGCTTTCTTT. Its protein product is CASSLASAGEAFF.

The chain carries TRBV2 and TRBJ1-1, with 11 bases matching TRBD1. Germline V gene data show CDR1 as SNHLY and CDR2 as FYNNEI. This CDR3 region has 14 residues. J was trimmed by 6 bases and V by 6 bases; bases with no gene match: 6. The CDR3 DNA reads as TGTGCCAGCAGCAAGGACAGGGGGCTCCCTGAAGCTTTCTTT. This codes for CASSKDRGLPEAFF.

The chain has TRBV19 and TRBJ1-4; D perhaps matches TRBD1 (5 bases). This CDR3 spans 15 amino acids. Germline V gene lookup returns CDR1 LNHDA and CDR2 SQIVND (reference sequence). With 5 bases removed from V and 0 bases from J, the gap between germline ends came to 10 bases. The CDR3 DNA sequence: TGTGCCAGTAGTCCGGGGGGGGCAACTAATGAAAAACTGTTTTTT. It specifies CASSPGGATNEKLFF.

The J gene is TRBJ2-1, the V gene TRBV12-5; D remains unclear. V was trimmed by 4 bases and J by 0 bases, leaving 4 bases between them. The CDR3 sequence is 13 residues long. Germline loops: CDR1 LGHNT, CDR2 FRNRAP. The CDR3 DNA follows: TGTGCTAGTGGTTCCAGCTCCTACAATGAGCAGTTCTTC. It specifies CASGSSSYNEQFF.

V usage is TRBV2 and J usage is TRBJ2-3; 11 bases map to TRBD2. The V and J ends lost 4 bases and 4 bases, in that order; junction bases with no gene match: 4. Germline V gives CDR1 SNHLY, CDR2 FYNNEI. The length of the CDR3 is 15 residues. CDR3 coding DNA: TGTGCCAGCAGTGTATCGACTAGCGGGGCAGATACGCAGTATTTT. Its protein product is CASSVSTSGADTQYF. Complete variable domain (other parts from reference TRBV2 and TRBJ2-3): EPEVTQTPSHQVTQMGQEVILRCVPISNHLYFYWYRQILGQKVEFLVSFYNNEISEKSEIFDDQFSVERPDGSNFTLKIRSTKLEDSAMYFCASSVSTSGADTQYFGPGTRLTVL.

The chain has TRBV30 and TRBJ1-6, with a weak D call TRBD1 (6 bases). This CDR3 comprises 13 residues. V lost 5 bases, J lost 7 bases, and 12 bases lay in between. Per germline, CDR1 GTSNPN and CDR2 SVGIG (reference sequence). The CDR3 sequence: CAWARGRNSPLHF. In DNA form, the CDR3 reads TGTGCCTGGGCCAGGGGCCGGAATTCACCCCTCCACTTT.

V usage is TRBV15 and J usage is TRBJ1-5; 8 nucleotides line up with TRBD1. Germline V CDR1 and CDR2: LNHNV, YYDKDF (reference sequence). The CDR3 length is 16 residues. V gave up 6 bases and J gave up 2 bases; unmatched junction bases: 9. The chain's CDR3 is CATSQSGQGGNQPQHF. CDR3 coding DNA: TGTGCCACCAGTCAAAGCGGACAGGGCGGCAATCAGCCCCAGCATTTT.

The chain has TRBV9 and TRBJ2-1; TRBD2 matches 8 bases. The CDR3 sequence is 15 residues long. J gave up 9 bases and V 0 bases, and 8 bases lay outside the gene matches. CDR1 is SGDLS and CDR2 is YYNGEE in the germline V gene. The CDR3 here is CASSVASAGDSEQFF. CDR3 nucleotides: TGTGCCAGCAGCGTAGCTTCAGCGGGAGACAGTGAGCAGTTCTTC.

The chain recombines TRBV6-5 with TRBJ1-3; a weak D match, TRBD1 (5 bases). The V gene's germline CDR1 is MNHEY and CDR2 SVGAGI. V shed 5 bases and J shed 2 bases, with 13 bases lying between them. CDR3 length equals 15 residues. This CDR3 reads CASSIQGVPGNTIYF. CDR3 nucleotide sequence: TGTGCCAGCAGTATCCAAGGGGTTCCTGGAAACACCATATATTTT.

The J gene is TRBJ2-7, the V gene TRBV28, with 10 bases matching TRBD1. Germline lookup yields CDR1 MDHEN and CDR2 SYDVKM. The CDR3 has 13 residues. V dropped 5 bases and J dropped 3; count of bases not matched to a gene: 1. This CDR3 is CASSRTGGYEQYF. DNA for the CDR3: TGTGCCAGCAGTAGGACAGGGGGCTACGAGCAGTACTTC.

This chain connects TRBV6-1 to TRBJ2-3; 12 positions match TRBD2. Germline loops: CDR1 MNHNS, CDR2 SASEGT. V lost 4 bases and J lost 4; bases outside the gene matches: 6. The CDR3 extends over 16 amino acids. The CDR3 spells CASSAGLAGNADTQYF. CDR3 DNA: TGTGCCAGCAGTGCCGGACTAGCGGGAAACGCAGATACGCAGTATTTT.

V and J are TRBV29-1 and TRBJ2-3, with 9 nucleotides matching TRBD1. Trimming at V came to 7 bases and at J to 3 bases, leaving 5 bases not matched to a gene. CDR1 and CDR2 (germline): SQVTM, ANQGSEA. The CDR3 is 13 amino acids. CDR3 nucleotides: TGCAGCGCTGGGACAGGGAGTACAGATACGCAGTATTTT. Protein sequence: CSAGTGSTDTQYF.

This clone was observed once. V is TRBV2 and J is TRBJ2-3; 12 bases are a match to TRBD2. This CDR3 region has 16 residues. Germline lookup yields CDR1 SNHLY and CDR2 FYNNEI. J was trimmed by 5 bases and V by 5 bases; bases with no gene match: 8. As DNA, the CDR3 is TGTGCCAGCAGTACCCTAGCTAGCGGGAGGGGAGATACGCAGTATTTT. Translating gives CASSTLASGRGDTQYF.

CDR3 coding DNA: TGTGCCAGCAGTTACGATAGCGGGAGTGGGGCAGATACGCAGTATTTT. This codes for CASSYDSGSGADTQYF. The V gene is TRBV2, the J gene TRBJ2-3, with 9 bases lining up with TRBD2. The CDR3 covers 16 residues. The V gene end was trimmed by 5 bases and the J gene end by 4 bases; junction bases not matched to a gene: 10. The V gene's germline CDR1 is SNHLY and CDR2 FYNNEI.

V usage is TRBV2 and J usage is TRBJ1-6; 10 positions agree with TRBD1. The CDR3 is 14 amino acids. Losses at the gene ends were 6 bases for V and 10 bases for J; bases not matched to a gene: 6. Germline V gene lookup returns CDR1 SNHLY and CDR2 FYNNEI. CDR3 sequence reads: CASRDRGMGSPLHF. CDR3 sequence (DNA): TGTGCCAGCAGGGACAGGGGGATGGGGTCACCCCTCCACTTT.

The chain recombines TRBV5-1 with TRBJ1-1; 8 bases are a match to TRBD1. CDR1 SGHRS and CDR2 YFSETQ come from the germline V gene. This CDR3 has 18 amino acids. Germline trimming cut 3 bases from V and 1 base from J; bases unmatched to any gene: 14. The CDR3 nucleotides are TGCGCCAGCAGCTACCGTGGACAGGGAATTGGTCCGAACACTGAAGCTTTCTTT. Translated: CASSYRGQGIGPNTEAFF.

V usage is TRBV18 and J usage is TRBJ1-2; D unclear. V was trimmed by 7 bases and J by 0 bases, leaving 9 bases between them. The CDR3 is made up of 13 amino acids. Germline-derived CDR1 and CDR2 are KGHSH and LQKENI. CDR3 region: CASFSTTNYGYTF. CDR3 nucleotide sequence: TGTGCCAGCTTCTCGACAACTAACTATGGCTACACCTTC.

V gene TRBV7-3 combines with J gene TRBJ2-7; 10 nucleotides line up with TRBD2. The ends lost 1 base at V and 3 bases at J; junction bases unmatched: 3. CDR1 and CDR2 (germline): SGHTA, FQGTGA. The CDR3 sequence is 15 residues long. DNA of the CDR3: TGTGCCAGCAGCTTAATGGCTAGCGGGAGCTACGAGCAGTACTTC. Translated, it gives CASSLMASGSYEQYF.

This clone showed up just a few times. The chain uses TRBV5-6 and TRBJ2-1; the match to TRBD2 covers 7 bases. The CDR3 covers 16 residues. Trimming cost V 1 base and J 0 bases; bases outside gene matches: 4. Germline V gene sequence: CDR1 SGHDT, CDR2 YYEEEE. The CDR3 DNA reads as TGTGCCAGCAGCTTGTGGCTAGCGGACTCCTACAATGAGCAGTTCTTC. Amino acids: CASSLWLADSYNEQFF. Full variable domain (outside the CDR3, taken from reference TRBV5-6 and TRBJ2-1): DAGVTQSPTHLIKTRGQQVTLRCSPKSGHDTVSWYQQALGQGPQFIFQYYEEEERQRGNFPDRFSGHQFPNYSSELNVNALLLGDSALYLCASSLWLADSYNEQFFGPGTRLTVL.

This rearrangement joins TRBV6-5 to TRBJ1-2; D possibly corresponds to TRBD1 (6 bases). Trimming shortened V by 6 bases and J by 5 bases, and 13 bases separated the two germline ends. CDR1 and CDR2 from the germline V gene are MNHEY and SVGAGI. This CDR3 is built from 13 residues. The CDR3 DNA is TGTGCCAGCAGGAGACAGGCTGGTTATGGCTACACCTTC. It translates to CASRRQAGYGYTF.

Only one count was recorded for this clone. The gene calls are TRBV28 and TRBJ1-5; D gene uncertain. Trimming removed 2 bases from V and 5 bases from J, with 7 bases in between. Germline V gene data show CDR1 as MDHEN and CDR2 as SYDVKM. The CDR3 sequence is 13 residues long. The CDR3 coding sequence is TGTGCCAGCAGTTTAGCAGGTTATCAGCCCCAGCATTTT. It is translated as CASSLAGYQPQHF.

This chain's CDR3 is CASSVGTGGEKLFF. The CDR3 bases are TGTGCCAGCAGCGTCGGGACAGGTGGGGAAAAACTGTTTTTT. This chain uses TRBV11-2 with TRBJ1-4, with 8 bases lining up with TRBD1. The ends lost 5 bases at V and 8 bases at J; junction bases unmatched: 7. The germline CDR1 and CDR2 sequences are SGHAT and FQNNGV. This CDR3 has 14 residues.